Listed below are T cell receptor beta chains from one sample, sequenced in a study of radiotherapy plus CTLA-4 blockade in lung cancer. Produced via immunoSEQ multiplex PCR; TCRdb's table is partial and in-frame only. This sample has 100,000 or so clones, with under 85% found just once. This sample comprised peripheral blood, obtained from a patient treated with radiotherapy plus ipilimumab. The receptors here all came from a human donor with non-small cell lung cancer that progressed on radiotherapy plus ipilimumab. The CDR3 runs from the conserved cysteine through the conserved F or W. D genes are given only for firm matches. Not every row has a clone size; where given, it reads once, few, many or a size class.

>.|TRBJ1-2|TRBV5-4|.
CASSLALWTDGGYTF
TGTGCCAGCAGCTTGGCTCTTTGGACTGATGGGGGCTACACCTTC
>.|TRBJ2-7|TRBV7-2|.
CASSSPGSYEQYF
TGTGCCAGCAGCTCCCCCGGCAGCTACGAGCAGTACTTC
>.|TRBJ1-5|TRBV4-1|.
CASSQEGGYSNQPQHF
TGCGCCAGCAGCCAAGAAGGCGGATATAGCAATCAGCCCCAGCATTTT
>.|TRBJ1-1|TRBV7-9|.
CASSKGLNTEAFF
TGTGCCAGCAGCAAAGGTTTGAACACTGAAGCTTTCTTT
>.|TRBJ2-1|TRBV9|.
CASSVILRGGLDEQFF
TGTGCCAGCAGCGTAATTTTGAGGGGGGGCCTCGATGAGCAGTTCTTC
>.|TRBJ1-1|TRBV5-8|.
CASSLGIRPNTEAFF
TGTGCCAGCAGCTTGGGGATCCGGCCGAACACTGAAGCTTTCTTT
>.|TRBJ1-4|TRBV4-1|.
CASSQSPGAANEKLFF
TGCGCCAGCAGCCAATCTCCAGGGGCGGCTAATGAAAAACTGTTTTTT
>.|TRBJ1-3|TRBV7-2|.
CASSFSGTSGNTIYF
TGTGCCAGCAGCTTTTCAGGGACCTCTGGAAACACCATATATTTT
>.|TRBJ2-5|TRBV6-1|.
CASSEARLAGSQYF
TGTGCCAGCAGTGAAGCCCGCCTGGCCGGGTCCCAGTACTTC
>.|TRBJ1-1|TRBV5-1|TRBD1
CASSSAGGWDTEAFF
TGCGCCAGCAGCTCGGCAGGGGGATGGGACACTGAAGCTTTCTTT
>.|TRBJ2-3|TRBV13|.
CASSPSSRTDTQYF
TGTGCCAGCAGCCCCTCCTCGAGGACAGATACGCAGTATTTT
>.|TRBJ2-7|TRBV30|TRBD2
CACQTSGYYEQYF
TGTGCCTGCCAGACTAGCGGGTACTACGAGCAGTACTTC
>few|TRBJ2-4|TRBV2|.
CASRRGDLAKNIQYF
TGTGCCAGCAGACGAGGGGACTTAGCCAAAAACATTCAGTACTTC
>few|TRBJ2-7|TRBV27|.
CASTRYTGEFYEQYF
TGTGCCAGCACCCGGTACACCGGCGAATTCTACGAGCAGTACTTC
>once|TRBJ1-1|TRBV30|TRBD1
CAWSWDRSTEAFF
TGTGCCTGGAGTTGGGACAGGAGTACTGAAGCTTTCTTT
>.|TRBJ2-5|TRBV7-2|.
CASSTGMTRETQYF
TGTGCCAGCAGCACCGGGATGACCAGGGAGACCCAGTACTTC
>.|TRBJ1-2|TRBV30|.
CASKLRRDLYGYTF
TGTGCCTCTAAACTTCGGAGGGACCTCTATGGCTACACCTTC
>.|TRBJ1-6|TRBV15|TRBD1
CATSRRDSYNSPLHF
TGTGCCACCAGCAGGCGGGACAGCTATAATTCACCCCTCCACTTT
>.|TRBJ2-7|TRBV7-2|TRBD2
CASSFPRGGGRVYEQYF
TGTGCCAGCAGCTTCCCTCGAGGTGGCGGGAGGGTATACGAGCAGTACTTC
>.|TRBJ2-1|TRBV30|TRBD2
CAWSPGLAVPFF
TGTGCCTGGAGTCCGGGACTAGCGGTTCCGTTCTTC
>.|TRBJ1-4|TRBV11-2|.
CASSPGLINEKLFF
TGTGCCAGCAGCCCAGGACTTATCAATGAAAAACTGTTTTTT
>.|TRBJ2-7|TRBV6-6|.
CASSRQYEQYF
TGTGCCAGCAGCCGACAATACGAGCAGTACTTC
>.|TRBJ2-3|TRBV5-7|.
CASSLALTSRTDTQYF
TGTGCCAGCAGCTTGGCCCTGACTAGTAGAACAGATACGCAGTATTTT